These 15 T cell receptor beta chains originate from one sample sequenced in a study of tumor and adjacent non-tumor tissue in lung cancer. A modified ARM-PCR protocol with three rounds of nested PCR amplified TCRbeta. TCRdb itself ran the multiplex PCR reads through MiXCR, one entry per CDR3 protein. Counted here are some 78,000 distinct CDR3 sequences, 65% to 90% occurring once; the ten biggest clones make up more than 10%. No cell sorting was done before RNA was extracted from the tissue. Sample: lung tumor tissue. The origin of the receptors is a woman aged 50 to 65 with non-small cell lung cancer.

Regarding this clonotype: Compared with germline, one end of the junction differs, possibly owing to a read error. V is TRBV20-1 and J is TRBJ2-1, with a tentative D call TRBD2 (6 bases). CDR3 length: 15 amino acids. Per germline, CDR1 DFQATT and CDR2 SNEGSKA (reference sequence). Here the CDR3 DNA reads TGCAGTACTGGAGGGACCGAAACGGCCTACAATGAGCATTTCTTC. Its translation: CSTGGTETAYNEHFF.

The sample holds one count of this clonotype. The junction shows a germline mismatch at one end, possibly a read error. This sequence joins TRBV20-1 and TRBJ2-3; 8 bases line up with TRBD2. The CDR3 length is 14 residues. Germline assignment: CDR1 DFQATT and CDR2 SNEGSKA (reference sequence). The CDR3 reads CSVSESGSAYTKYF. The CDR3 DNA is TGCAGTGTTAGTGAAAGCGGGAGCGCATATACGAAGTATTTT.

This clonotype has a count of ten or more. J is TRBJ2-1 and V is TRBV5-1; 9 bases match TRBD1. Germline V gives CDR1 SGHRS, CDR2 YFSETQ. The CDR3 consists of 15 residues. V was pared by 4 bases and J by 3 bases, with 5 bases of the junction left unmatched. Here the CDR3 reads CASSPGTGSYNEQFF. CDR3 DNA sequence: TGCGCCAGCAGCCCCGGGACAGGGAGCTACAATGAGCAGTTCTTC.

With respect to this clonotype: Germline is not matched at one junction end, which may reflect a read error. This chain uses TRBV6-2 or TRBV6-3 with TRBJ2-5, with 12 nucleotides matching TRBD2. This CDR3 has 18 residues. The V gene's germline CDR1 is MNHEY and CDR2 SVGEGT. The CDR3 region is CACRTDRLAGVMRETQYF. CDR3 DNA: TGTGCCTGCAGGACTGATCGACTAGCGGGAGTAATGCGAGAGACCCAGTACTTC.

As to this clonotype: At one end, the junction sequence differs from germline, possibly due to a read error. The chain has TRBV28 and TRBJ1-6, with 7 positions matching TRBD1. The V gene's germline CDR1 is MDHEN and CDR2 SYDVKM. This CDR3 is 14 amino acids long. The CDR3 bases are TGTGCCGGCAGTTTGACAGGGAATAATTCGCCCCTCCACTTT. Its translation is CAGSLTGNNSPLHF.

Note on this clonotype: The final CDR3 position lacks the conserved phenylalanine or tryptophan, pointing to a likely read error. This rearrangement joins TRBV6-1 to TRBJ2-2; TRBD2 aligns across 10 bases. The CDR3 loop spans 17 amino acids. V shed 2 bases, J shed 6 bases, and the junction held 9 bases outside the gene matches. Germline V gives CDR1 MNHNS, CDR2 SASEGT. The CDR3 DNA reads TGTGCCAGCAGTGAACTAGCGGGGGATGTCGGGGCCGGGGAGCTGTTTTAT. This sequence encodes CASSELAGDVGAGELFY.

This rearrangement joins TRBV12-3 or TRBV12-4 to TRBJ1-6; no firm D call. The CDR3 spans 14 residues. With 5 bases removed from V and 10 bases from J, the gap between germline ends came to 15 bases. CDR3 in DNA: TGTGCCAGCAGTAAAACCGAGGCAAAATCACCCCTCCACTTT. Amino acids: CASSKTEAKSPLHF.

As regards this clonotype: No conserved phenylalanine or tryptophan is present at the end of the CDR3, so a read error is the likely explanation. The DNA is omitted, as the CDR3 cannot be located on it reliably, and the CDR3 follows TCRdb's listing. The chain employs TRBV20-1 and TRBJ2-7; the table assigns TRBD1, which was not confirmed against the DNA. The CDR3 is 15 residues long, counting both termini. Germline values: CDR1 DFQATT, CDR2 SNEGSKA (reference sequence). CDR3 sequence reads: CSARFRDPNSYEPYI.

The chain combines TRBV10-3 with TRBJ1-1, with D perhaps TRBD1 (6 bases). V shed 5 bases and J shed 1 base, with 14 bases lying between them. The length of the CDR3 is 15 residues. The germline V gene has CDR1 ENHRY and CDR2 SYGVKD. Here the CDR3 reads CAISTPEQGNTEAFF. The DNA of the CDR3 is TGTGCCATCAGTACTCCGGAACAGGGGAACACTGAAGCTTTCTTT.

Regarding this clonotype: Here the CDR3 omits its conserved ending phenylalanine or tryptophan, so a read error is the likely source. The limits of the CDR3 on the DNA are not certain, so only TCRdb's listed CDR3 is given. V and J are TRBV29-1 and TRBJ1-1; the table calls TRBD1, which could not be checked here. The CDR3 spans 13 residues, counting both ends. From germline, CDR1 is SQVTM and CDR2 ANQGSEA. The CDR3 loop is CSVSKGWDTEVFC.

Concerning this clonotype itself: Sequence at one end of the junction differs from germline and may be a read error. The chain has TRBV29-1 and TRBJ2-2; 7 bases map to TRBD2. The germline CDR1 and CDR2 sequences are SQVTM and ANQGSEA. This CDR3 is built from 15 residues. In DNA, the CDR3 is TGCAACGTTGTTCTCCTGGTGGGAGGGGTCGGGGAGCTATTTTTT. Amino acids: CNVVLLVGGVGELFF.

The chain employs TRBV20-1 and TRBJ2-7, with D perhaps matching TRBD2 (6 bases). The germline CDR1 and CDR2 sequences are DFQATT and SNEGSKA (reference sequence). The CDR3 is 14 residues long. V lost 6 bases, J lost 4 bases, and 19 bases lay in between. The CDR3 protein is CSALSGAETYEQYF. In DNA form, the CDR3 reads TGCAGTGCCCTGTCGGGAGCAGAAACTTACGAGCAGTACTTC.

The chain joins TRBV30 to TRBJ2-7, with a possible D match to TRBD2 (6 bases). Deletions cut 6 bases from V and 7 bases from J, with 19 bases between. Germline V lookup: CDR1 GTSNPN, CDR2 SVGIG (reference sequence). The CDR3 has 13 residues. The CDR3 here is CACPGRGGWEQYF. In nucleotides, the CDR3 is TGTGCCTGCCCCGGGAGAGGCGGTTGGGAGCAGTACTTC.

J is TRBJ2-1 and V is TRBV30, with 7 bases fitting TRBD2. The germline CDR1 and CDR2 sequences are GTSNPN and SVGIG (reference sequence). Trimming took 8 bases from V and 4 from J; bases not matched to a gene: 11. The CDR3 length is 14 residues. The CDR3 loop reads CAQTIAGFYNEQFF. The CDR3 nucleotides read TGTGCCCAAACCATAGCGGGCTTTTACAATGAGCAGTTCTTC.

The rearrangement links TRBV20-1 to TRBJ2-1; TRBD1 might be the D (7 bases). V lost 1 base and J 7 bases, leaving 14 bases between the germline ends. Germline V gives CDR1 DFQATT, CDR2 SNEGSKA (reference sequence). There are 14 residues in the CDR3. The CDR3 nucleotides are TGCAGTGCTAGAGGGTCCAGGGGGGAGAATGAGCAGTTCTTC. Translation gives CSARGSRGENEQFF.